This TCR beta chain was documented in a study of PD-1 blockade in classical Hodgkin lymphoma. Study summary: Patients were given intravenous nivolumab, 3 mg/kg, every 2 weeks.

Trimming shortened V by 5 bases and J by 5 bases, and 15 bases separated the two germline ends. This CDR3 has 14 amino acids. Germline loops: CDR1 LNHDA, CDR2 SQIVND (reference sequence). Profiled with immunoSEQ multiplex PCR; TCRdb holds only in-frame clones, not every one. The sample shows 11,000 to 15,000 clones, around 82% of them seen only once. All trial patients relapsed after autologous stem cell transplantation. Complete response, partial response or progressive disease was each patient's best response. This TCR came from a human donor with classical Hodgkin lymphoma. The rearrangement uses TRBV19 and TRBJ2-5, with TRBD1 as a possible D gene (6 bases). Sequencing was performed on peripheral blood mononuclear cells (PBMCs), taken before the second cycle of nivolumab. The CDR3 loop reads CASSSGPQGETQYF. In DNA, the CDR3 is TGTGCCAGTAGTTCGGGACCCCAGGGGGAGACCCAGTACTTC.